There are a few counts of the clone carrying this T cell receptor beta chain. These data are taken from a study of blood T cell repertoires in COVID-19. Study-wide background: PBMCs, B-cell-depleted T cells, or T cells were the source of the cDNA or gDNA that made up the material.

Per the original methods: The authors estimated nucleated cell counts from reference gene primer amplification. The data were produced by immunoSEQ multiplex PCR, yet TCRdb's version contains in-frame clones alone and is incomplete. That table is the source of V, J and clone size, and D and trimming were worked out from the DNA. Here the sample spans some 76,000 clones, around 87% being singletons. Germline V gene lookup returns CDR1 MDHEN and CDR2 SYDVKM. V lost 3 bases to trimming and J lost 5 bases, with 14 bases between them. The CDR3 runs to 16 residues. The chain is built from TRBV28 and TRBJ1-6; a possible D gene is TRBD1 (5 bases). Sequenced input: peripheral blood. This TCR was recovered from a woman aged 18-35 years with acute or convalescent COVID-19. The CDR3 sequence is CASSFPRTQNNSPLHF. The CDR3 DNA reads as TGTGCCAGCAGTTTCCCCAGGACACAAAATAATTCACCCCTCCACTTT.